One and the same sample provided the 18 T cell receptor beta chains below, sequenced in a study of control samples from healthy donors and cancer patients. Sequencing used immunoSEQ multiplex PCR; TCRdb keeps in-frame clones, though not all of them. The sample shows about 220,000 clones, roughly 94% of them seen only once. The sequenced sample consisted of blood. The receptors shown here come from a man aged 45-65 years in good health.

The chain links TRBV5-1 to TRBJ2-7; 7 bases fit TRBD2. This CDR3 has 15 amino acids. Germline lookup yields CDR1 SGHRS and CDR2 YFSETQ. The V gene end was trimmed by 0 bases and the J gene end by 3 bases; junction bases not matched to a gene: 6. The CDR3 DNA follows: TGCGCCAGCAGCTTGGACGGCGGGGGAGACTACGAGCAGTACTTC. This gives the protein CASSLDGGGDYEQYF.

The rearrangement joins TRBV6-5 to TRBJ2-4; D uncertain. Germline assignment: CDR1 MNHEY and CDR2 SVGAGI. The CDR3 runs 15 residues. Deletions cut 4 bases from V and 0 bases from J, with 10 bases between. The CDR3 coding sequence is TGTGCCAGCAGTTCTGGAGCACTAGCCAAAAACATTCAGTACTTC. Protein: CASSSGALAKNIQYF.

This clone was detected once. The chain combines TRBV29-1 with TRBJ2-7; 14 bases align to TRBD2. This CDR3 region has 16 residues. V trimming: 4 bases; J trimming: 7 bases; junction bases outside the gene matches: 12. Germline CDR1 is SQVTM and CDR2 is ANQGSEA. CDR3 sequence (DNA): TGCAGCGTTGTCGGTTCTCGACTAGCGGGGGGGCGTGAGCAGTACTTC. It is translated as CSVVGSRLAGGREQYF.

The rearrangement uses TRBV5-1 and TRBJ2-3; TRBD2 agrees at 11 bases. The CDR3 totals 16 residues. The V gene end was trimmed by 4 bases and the J gene end by 5 bases; junction bases not matched to a gene: 9. Germline CDR1 reads SGHRS; CDR2 reads YFSETQ. The CDR3 reads CASSVAPSGGKDTQYF. The CDR3 coding sequence is TGCGCCAGCAGCGTGGCCCCTAGCGGGGGGAAAGATACGCAGTATTTT. Complete variable domain (other parts from reference TRBV5-1 and TRBJ2-3): KAGVTQTPRYLIKTRGQQVTLSCSPISGHRSVSWYQQTPGQGLQFLFEYFSETQRNKGNFPGRFSGRQFSNSRSEMNVSTLELGDSALYLCASSVAPSGGKDTQYFGPGTRLTVL.

V is TRBV5-8 and J is TRBJ1-5, with 10 bases that match TRBD1. This CDR3 has 17 residues. In germline, CDR1 is SGHTS, CDR2 YDEGEE. Unmatched junction bases numbered 9, after V lost 4 bases and J lost 2 bases. Written as DNA, the CDR3 is TGTGCCAGCAGCCGGACAGGGGGTATATCGGGCAATCAGCCCCAGCATTTT. The encoded protein is CASSRTGGISGNQPQHF.

The J gene is TRBJ1-6, the V gene TRBV28; D gene ambiguous. Trimming stripped 4 bases from V and 13 bases from J, with 11 bases between. Germline CDR1 is MDHEN and CDR2 is SYDVKM. The CDR3 runs 12 residues. CDR3 protein: CASSSGDAPLHF. CDR3 bases: TGTGCCAGCAGTTCGGGAGATGCCCCCCTCCACTTT.

V usage is TRBV7-2 and J usage is TRBJ1-2; TRBD1 aligns across 10 bases. This CDR3 spans 14 amino acids. CDR1 is SGHTA and CDR2 is FQGNSA in the germline V gene. The trim removed 1 base at V and 7 bases at J, leaving 3 bases unmatched. CDR3 residues: CASSLERDRGGYTF. DNA of the CDR3: TGTGCCAGCAGCTTAGAAAGGGACAGGGGTGGCTACACCTTC. The whole variable domain, filled in from reference TRBV7-2 and TRBJ1-2, reads GAGVSQSPSNKVTEKGKDVELRCDPISGHTALYWYRQSLGQGLEFLIYFQGNSAPDKSGLPSDRFSAERTGGSVSTLTIQRTQQEDSAVYLCASSLERDRGGYTFGSGTRLTVV.

The chain uses TRBV5-6 and TRBJ1-3, with D unresolved. Germline V lookup: CDR1 SGHDT, CDR2 YYEEEE. Trimming shortened V by 0 bases and J by 0 bases, and 7 bases separated the two germline ends. This CDR3 region has 15 residues. CDR3 residues: CASSLGGNSGNTIYF. CDR3 bases: TGTGCCAGCAGCTTGGGGGGAAACTCTGGAAACACCATATATTTT.

The chain is built from TRBV6-1 and TRBJ2-6; D remains unclear. CDR3 size: 17 residues. Deletions cut 1 base from V and 0 bases from J, with 10 bases between. In germline, CDR1 is MNHNS, CDR2 SASEGT. Written as DNA, the CDR3 is TGTGCCAGCAGTGAAGGACCCCCCACCTCTGGGGCCAACGTCCTGACTTTC. It translates to CASSEGPPTSGANVLTF.

The chain employs TRBV18 and TRBJ2-7; 7 bases are shared with TRBD2. This CDR3 comprises 15 residues. CDR1 KGHSH and CDR2 LQKENI come from the germline V gene. V gave up 2 bases and J gave up 4 bases; unmatched junction bases: 8. CDR3 sequence (DNA): TGTGCCAGCTCACCATCCTCGGGGGGAGGATACGAGCAGTACGTC. Its translation: CASSPSSGGGYEQYV.

A remark on this clone: Within the sample, other DNA sequences also encode this same CDR3. The chain's CDR3 is CAISESTGAGELFF. CDR3 DNA sequence: TGTGCCATCAGTGAGTCGACAGGGGCCGGGGAGCTGTTTTTT. V gene TRBV10-3 combines with J gene TRBJ2-2; 8 nucleotides line up with TRBD1. Per germline, CDR1 ENHRY and CDR2 SYGVKD. The CDR3 runs to 14 residues. The V gene end was trimmed by 0 bases and the J gene end by 6 bases; junction bases not matched to a gene: 0.

Comments on this clone: This same CDR3 is encoded by further DNA sequences in the sample. The rearrangement uses TRBV18 and TRBJ2-7; tentatively, D is TRBD1 (6 bases). This CDR3 has 14 amino acids. In germline, CDR1 is KGHSH, CDR2 LQKENI. Trimming cost V 1 base and J 0 bases, with 7 bases left between them. Written as DNA, the CDR3 is TGTGCCAGCTCACCACTGGACAGCTCCTACGAGCAGTACTTC. Translating gives CASSPLDSSYEQYF.

V gene TRBV15 combines with J gene TRBJ2-5; weak D call: TRBD1 (6 bases). Trimming shortened V by 5 bases and J by 2 bases, and 12 bases separated the two germline ends. The CDR3 is 14 residues long. The germline V gene encodes CDR1 LNHNV and CDR2 YYDKDF (reference sequence). CDR3 sequence (DNA): TGTGCCACCAGCTTTCGGACAGCGCAAGAGACCCAGTACTTC. The encoded protein is CATSFRTAQETQYF.

J is TRBJ2-1 and V is TRBV5-6; 10 nucleotides agree with TRBD2. The V segment lost 3 bases and the J segment 7 bases; nucleotides outside the gene matches: 7. There are 15 residues in the CDR3. Germline CDR1 reads SGHDT; CDR2 reads YYEEEE. The CDR3 nucleotides are TGTGCCAGCAGCTCGCCCGAGACTAGCGGGAATGAGCAGTTCTTC. This gives the protein CASSSPETSGNEQFF.

V gene TRBV3-1 (or the pseudogene TRBV3-2) combines with J gene TRBJ1-1; D is unclear. The CDR3 sequence is 12 residues long. CDR1 and CDR2 from the germline V gene are LGHDT and YNNKEL (reference sequence). Trimming took 4 bases from V and 3 from J, leaving 6 bases between them. CDR3 nucleotides: TGTGCCAGCAGCCGGCAGTACACTGAAGCTTTCTTT. This gives the protein CASSRQYTEAFF.

The chain carries TRBV10-3 and TRBJ2-7; 11 nucleotides align to TRBD1. V shed 0 bases, J shed 7 bases, and the junction held 5 bases outside the gene matches. Germline lookup yields CDR1 ENHRY and CDR2 SYGVKD. The CDR3 length is 15 residues. CDR3 bases: TGTGCCATCAGTGAGTCAGGGACAGGGGGGGGTGAGCAGTACGTC. Protein: CAISESGTGGGEQYV.

The J gene is TRBJ1-5, the V gene TRBV6-5; D remains ambiguous. The V end was cut by 6 bases, the J end by 1 base, with 7 bases between. Germline CDR1 reads MNHEY; CDR2 reads SVGAGI. The CDR3 extends over 13 amino acids. CDR3 DNA sequence: TGTGCCAGCAGGTGGGGAAGCAATCAGCCCCAGCATTTT. Protein product: CASRWGSNQPQHF.

The chain combines TRBV19 with TRBJ2-7; D is perhaps TRBD1 (6 bases). CDR3 length: 15 amino acids. Trimming removed 2 bases from V and 4 bases from J, with 15 bases in between. From germline, CDR1 is LNHDA and CDR2 SQIVND (reference sequence). The CDR3: CASSISLDRYYEQYF. The CDR3 DNA sequence: TGTGCCAGTAGTATATCCCTGGACAGATATTACGAGCAGTACTTC.